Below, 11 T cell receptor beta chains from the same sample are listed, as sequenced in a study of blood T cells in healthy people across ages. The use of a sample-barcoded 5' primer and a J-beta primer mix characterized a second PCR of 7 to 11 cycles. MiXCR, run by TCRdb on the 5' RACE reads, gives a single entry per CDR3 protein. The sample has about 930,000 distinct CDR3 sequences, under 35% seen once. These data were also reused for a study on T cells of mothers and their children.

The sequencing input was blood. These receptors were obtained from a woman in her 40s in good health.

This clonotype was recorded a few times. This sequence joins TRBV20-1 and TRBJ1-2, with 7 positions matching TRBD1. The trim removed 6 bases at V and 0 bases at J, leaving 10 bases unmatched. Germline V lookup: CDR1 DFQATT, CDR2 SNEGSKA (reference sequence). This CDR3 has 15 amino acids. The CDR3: CSAKYLGTANYGYTF. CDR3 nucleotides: TGCAGTGCAAAATACCTCGGGACAGCTAACTATGGCTACACCTTC.

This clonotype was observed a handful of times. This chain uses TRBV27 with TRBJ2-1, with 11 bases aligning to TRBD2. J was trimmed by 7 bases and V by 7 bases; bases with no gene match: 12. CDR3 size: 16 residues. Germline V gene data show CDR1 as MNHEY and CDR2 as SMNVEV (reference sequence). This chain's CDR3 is CASTPGSGGARNEQFF. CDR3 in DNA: TGTGCCAGCACCCCCGGTAGCGGGGGGGCGAGGAATGAGCAGTTCTTC.

The CDR3 is CASSDGRLTVYEQYF. CDR3 in DNA: TGTGCCAGCAGCGACGGACGCTTAACGGTCTACGAGCAGTACTTC. The chain recombines TRBV12-3 or TRBV12-4 with TRBJ2-7, with D uncertain. This CDR3 is built from 15 residues. The V gene lost 6 bases and the J gene lost 3 bases, with 18 bases spanning the gap.

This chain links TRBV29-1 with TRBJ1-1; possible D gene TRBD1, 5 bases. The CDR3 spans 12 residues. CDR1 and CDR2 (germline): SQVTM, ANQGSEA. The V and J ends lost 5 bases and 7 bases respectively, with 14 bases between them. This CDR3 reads CSVCDRYVEAFF. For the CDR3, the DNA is TGCAGCGTTTGTGACAGATACGTTGAAGCTTTCTTT.

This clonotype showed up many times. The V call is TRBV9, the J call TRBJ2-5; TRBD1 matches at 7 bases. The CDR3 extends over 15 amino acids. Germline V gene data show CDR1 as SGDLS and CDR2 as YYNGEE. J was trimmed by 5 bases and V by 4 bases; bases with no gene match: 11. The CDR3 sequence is CASSPGTDTPETQYF. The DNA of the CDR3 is TGTGCCAGCAGCCCTGGGACAGACACCCCGGAGACCCAGTACTTC.

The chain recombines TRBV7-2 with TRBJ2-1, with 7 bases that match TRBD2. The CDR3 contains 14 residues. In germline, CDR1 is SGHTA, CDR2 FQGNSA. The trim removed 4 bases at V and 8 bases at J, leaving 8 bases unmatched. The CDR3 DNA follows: TGTGCCAGCAGCTCGTATGGGGGAGGGGATGAGCAGTTCTTC. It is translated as CASSSYGGGDEQFF.

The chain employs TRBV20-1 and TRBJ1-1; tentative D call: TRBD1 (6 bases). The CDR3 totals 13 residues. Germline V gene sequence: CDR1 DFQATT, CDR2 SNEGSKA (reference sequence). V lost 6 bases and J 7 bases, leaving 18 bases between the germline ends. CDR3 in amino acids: CSATPRGSVEAFF. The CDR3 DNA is TGCAGTGCCACCCCCAGGGGTAGCGTTGAAGCTTTCTTT.

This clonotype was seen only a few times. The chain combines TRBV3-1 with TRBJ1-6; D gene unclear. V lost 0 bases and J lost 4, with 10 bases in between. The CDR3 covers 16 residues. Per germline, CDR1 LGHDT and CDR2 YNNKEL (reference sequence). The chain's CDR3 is CASSQEKPPYNSPLHF. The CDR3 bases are TGTGCCAGCAGCCAAGAAAAACCGCCATATAATTCACCCCTCCACTTT. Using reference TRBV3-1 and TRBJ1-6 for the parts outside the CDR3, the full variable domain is DTAVSQTPKYLVTQMGNDKSIKCEQNLGHDTMYWYKQDSKKFLKIMFSYNNKELIINETVPNRFSPKSPDKAHLNLHINSLELGDSAVYFCASSQEKPPYNSPLHFGNGTRLTVT.

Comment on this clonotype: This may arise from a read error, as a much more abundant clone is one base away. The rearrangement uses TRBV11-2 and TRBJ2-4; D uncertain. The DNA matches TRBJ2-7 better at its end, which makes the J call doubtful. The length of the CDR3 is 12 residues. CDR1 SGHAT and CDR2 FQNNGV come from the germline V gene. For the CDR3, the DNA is TGTGCCTGCAGCTTAGTGGAAAGCGAGCAGTACTTC. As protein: CACSLVESEQYF.

The CDR3 nucleotides read TGCGCCAGCAGCTTGGGGGGTTACGCCAACACTGAAGCTTTCTTT. Residues: CASSLGGYANTEAFF. The chain is built from TRBV5-1 and TRBJ1-1; D is ambiguous. V was cut by 0 bases and J by 2 bases, with 11 bases left in between. Germline loops: CDR1 SGHRS, CDR2 YFSETQ. This CDR3 contains 15 residues.

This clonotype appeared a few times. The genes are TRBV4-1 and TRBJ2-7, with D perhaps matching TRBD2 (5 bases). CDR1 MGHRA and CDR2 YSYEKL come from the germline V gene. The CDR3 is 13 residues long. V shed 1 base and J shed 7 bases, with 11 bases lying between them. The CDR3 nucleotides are TGCGCCAGCAGCCAAGCTGGGAGTTGGGAGCAGTACTTC. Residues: CASSQAGSWEQYF.